One T cell receptor beta chain is described in this entry. Its antigen is unknown. The sample comes from a study of T cell responses to AZD1222 COVID-19 vaccine. The study's findings and limits: Repertoire sampling occurred only after the peak T cell response. Among those given AZD1222, only six or seven were seropositive at baseline.

This CDR3 is 12 amino acids long. V was shortened by 8 bases and J by 8 bases, with 15 bases between the two germline ends. The germline V gene has CDR1 MDHEN and CDR2 SYDVKM. Some clones are missing from TCRdb's copy, which holds only in-frame ones; the method was immunoSEQ multiplex PCR. This repertoire shows under 130,000 clones, 88% found once; its top ten account for 20% to 25%. The clonotype was recovered from an adult in good health. The rearrangement joins TRBV28 to TRBJ1-2; D remains unclear. This sample comprised peripheral blood, obtained on day 0 of AZD1222 vaccination. The CDR3, as DNA: TGTGCCAGCTATAAGGGTGCCGTCGGCTACACCTTC. Its translation is CASYKGAVGYTF.